This T cell receptor (beta chain) stems from a study of resident and recirculating memory T cells in vitiligo. General observations from the study: Sequences differed between biopsy sites and patients, suggesting private specificity.

Details on this clone: Antigen unknown.

No change in lesions over the prior 6 months defined stable disease. The repertoire was sequenced with immunoSEQ multiplex PCR; TCRdb's copy has only in-frame clones and lacks some. The sample contains around 70,000 clones, just over 90% of which appear only once. The sample comprised blood. This TCR was sampled from a male donor with vitiligo.

The CDR3 protein is CASSGAGLSYNEQFF. CDR3 DNA sequence: TGTGCCAGCAGTGGGGCAGGCCTAAGCTACAATGAGCAGTTCTTC. This sequence joins TRBV6-4 and TRBJ2-1; D is ambiguous. Germline-derived CDR1 and CDR2 are MRHNA and SNTAGT. V dropped 4 bases and J dropped 3 bases, with 13 bases sitting between them. This CDR3 has 15 amino acids.